The 32 T cell receptor beta chains below come from one sample, sequenced in a study of response to subunit inactivated influenza vaccine. TCRdb processed the RT-PCR reads anew with MiXCR; each CDR3 protein has one entry. The sample consists of more than 250,000 distinct CDR3 sequences, roughly a fifth of them appearing once. The source material was PBMCs from blood, sampled about 20 months after vaccination. The receptors stem from a man between 50 and 70 years old who received an inactivated influenza vaccine.

This clonotype has just a few counts. The chain employs TRBV4-2 and TRBJ1-2; D ambiguous. Germline V gives CDR1 LGHNA, CDR2 YNFKEQ. V lost 0 bases to trimming and J lost 7 bases, with 9 bases between them. The CDR3 spans 13 residues. This chain's CDR3 is CASSQEGSSGYTF. The CDR3 DNA sequence: TGTGCCAGCAGCCAAGAGGGAAGTTCTGGCTACACCTTC.

This chain uses TRBV5-1 with TRBJ1-5; 8 bases line up with TRBD1. There are 15 residues in the CDR3. J was trimmed by 1 base and V by 2 bases; bases with no gene match: 2. Germline CDR1 reads SGHRS; CDR2 reads YFSETQ. CDR3 nucleotide sequence: TGCGCCAGCAGCTTACAGGGGGGAAGCAATCAGCCCCAGCATTTT. Its translation is CASSLQGGSNQPQHF.

The chain's CDR3 is CSASTGASTDTQYF. CDR3 DNA: TGCAGTGCAAGTACAGGCGCCAGCACAGATACGCAGTATTTT. V is TRBV20-1 and J is TRBJ2-3, with a possible D match to TRBD1 (5 bases). Germline CDR1 reads DFQATT; CDR2 reads SNEGSKA (reference sequence). V lost 6 bases, J lost 0 bases, and 13 bases lay in between. The CDR3 loop spans 14 amino acids.

This clonotype was counted between two and nine times. The CDR3 DNA sequence: TGTGCCAGCAGCGTCCCGGGAGCTAACTATGGCTACACCTTC. Amino acid sequence: CASSVPGANYGYTF. The V gene is TRBV5-6, the J gene TRBJ1-2; D unclear. The CDR3 spans 14 residues. Trimming left V 4 bases short and J 0 bases short, with 10 bases between. Germline loops: CDR1 SGHDT, CDR2 YYEEEE.

This clonotype was recorded a few times. The chain is built from TRBV6-2 or TRBV6-3 and TRBJ1-1; D ambiguous. The germline V gene has CDR1 MNHEY and CDR2 SVGEGT. V was clipped by 4 bases and J by 2 bases, with 8 bases between them. CDR3 length: 13 amino acids. The CDR3 bases are TGTGCCAGCAGTTGGGCTATAAACACTGAAGCTTTCTTT. The encoded protein is CASSWAINTEAFF.

This clonotype has ten or more counts. The chain employs TRBV18 and TRBJ1-1, with D perhaps TRBD1 (6 bases). Germline V gene data show CDR1 as KGHSH and CDR2 as LQKENI. V lost 3 bases and J lost 1, with 9 bases in between. The CDR3 is 14 amino acids. CDR3 loop: CASSPGQSNTEAFF. As DNA, the CDR3 is TGTGCCAGCTCACCCGGACAGTCGAACACTGAAGCTTTCTTT.

The V gene is TRBV5-1, the J gene TRBJ1-5; unclear D gene. The germline V and J ends were trimmed by 4 bases and 6 bases, with 11 bases remaining between them. The CDR3 runs 13 residues. CDR1 SGHRS and CDR2 YFSETQ come from the germline V gene. The CDR3 loop is CASSPERGQPQHF. CDR3 sequence (DNA): TGCGCCAGCAGCCCGGAGCGGGGTCAGCCCCAGCATTTT.

This clonotype was seen more than once but under ten times. V and J are TRBV15 and TRBJ2-1; tentative D call: TRBD2 (6 bases). The CDR3 runs 15 residues. Germline lookup yields CDR1 LNHNV and CDR2 YYDKDF (reference sequence). Trimming removed 0 bases at V and 8 bases at J, with 14 bases between. This CDR3 reads CATSREGGIGYEQFF. CDR3 sequence (DNA): TGTGCCACCAGCAGAGAGGGCGGGATTGGCTATGAGCAGTTCTTC. Combining the CDR3 with reference TRBV15 and TRBJ2-1 gives the whole variable domain DAMVIQNPRYQVTQFGKPVTLSCSQTLNHNVMYWYQQKSSQAPKLLFHYYDKDFNNEADTPDNFQSRRPNTSFCFLDIRSPGLGDTAMYLCATSREGGIGYEQFFGPGTRLTVL.

This clonotype was counted at least ten times. The rearrangement uses TRBV11-2 and TRBJ1-6; 9 positions agree with TRBD1. Trimming at V came to 4 bases and at J to 10 bases, leaving 5 bases not matched to a gene. The CDR3 loop spans 14 amino acids. Looked up from germline, CDR1 is SGHAT and CDR2 is FQNNGV. The CDR3 loop reads CASSSTGGGSPLHF. CDR3 sequence (DNA): TGTGCCAGCAGCTCGACAGGGGGGGGATCACCCCTCCACTTT.

This clonotype was recorded a few times. This chain links TRBV12-3 or TRBV12-4 with TRBJ1-2; D remains ambiguous. The CDR3 spans 12 residues. Deletions cut 6 bases from V and 8 bases from J, with 13 bases between. CDR3 nucleotides: TGTGCCAGCAGGGTGACGGCCCGGGGCTACACCTTC. Amino acids: CASRVTARGYTF.

Here the CDR3 DNA reads TGTGCCAGCGGGAACAGCGGTTCCTACGAGCAGTACTTC. Protein product: CASGNSGSYEQYF. The chain has TRBV11-3 and TRBJ2-7; weak D call: TRBD2 (5 bases). Trimming removed 8 bases at V and 1 base at J, with 12 bases between. CDR3 length: 13 residues. CDR1 SGHNT and CDR2 YENEEA come from the germline V gene.

This clonotype has just a few counts. The chain couples TRBV5-1 to TRBJ2-7, with 8 bases that match TRBD1. Trimming removed 0 bases from V and 2 bases from J; junction bases left unmatched: 4. The V gene's germline CDR1 is SGHRS and CDR2 YFSETQ. This CDR3 has 15 residues. The chain's CDR3 is CASSLVQGAPYEQYF. CDR3 DNA sequence: TGCGCCAGCAGCTTGGTTCAGGGGGCTCCCTACGAGCAGTACTTC.

The chain links TRBV11-2 to TRBJ2-7; no reliable D call. Trimming cost V 4 bases and J 1 base, with 11 bases left between them. CDR1 SGHAT and CDR2 FQNNGV come from the germline V gene. This CDR3 is built from 14 residues. The CDR3, as DNA: TGTGCCAGCAGCTCCATGACTTATTCCTACGAGCAGTACTTC. Translated, it gives CASSSMTYSYEQYF.

This clonotype was detected only a few times. This chain connects TRBV11-2 to TRBJ2-1, with 8 bases lining up with TRBD1. CDR1 and CDR2 from the germline V gene are SGHAT and FQNNGV. The CDR3 length is 19 residues. The V gene end was trimmed by 0 bases and the J gene end by 0 bases; junction bases not matched to a gene: 10. The CDR3: CASSLEFPGQVSSYNEQFF. The CDR3 bases are TGTGCCAGCAGCTTAGAGTTCCCGGGACAGGTGAGCTCCTACAATGAGCAGTTCTTC.

The V and J genes are TRBV5-5 and TRBJ1-4; no clear D. Germline assignment: CDR1 SGHKS and CDR2 YYEKEE (reference sequence). V lost 1 base and J lost 5, with 9 bases in between. The CDR3 consists of 14 residues. The CDR3 sequence is CASSLWVGNEKLFF. Here the CDR3 DNA reads TGTGCCAGCAGCTTGTGGGTAGGGAATGAAAAACTGTTTTTT.

This clonotype was counted only a few times. This chain connects TRBV12-3 or TRBV12-4 to TRBJ1-2; TRBD1 aligns across 8 bases. This CDR3 contains 13 residues. V was pared by 9 bases and J by 8 bases, with 11 bases of the junction left unmatched. CDR3 sequence reads: CASTRQGILGYTF. In nucleotides, the CDR3 is TGTGCCAGTACGAGACAGGGGATTCTAGGCTACACCTTC.

This clonotype came up once. The chain combines TRBV20-1 with TRBJ2-1, with 9 nucleotides matching TRBD2. The CDR3 spans 15 residues. V shed 5 bases and J 4 bases; nucleotides not matched to a gene: 9. Looked up from germline, CDR1 is DFQATT and CDR2 is SNEGSKA (reference sequence). The CDR3 DNA reads TGCAGTGCTCCCCACCCGACTAGCGGTTACAATGAGCAGTTCTTC. Protein sequence: CSAPHPTSGYNEQFF.

The J gene is TRBJ2-7, the V gene TRBV4-1, with a tentative D call TRBD1 (6 bases). Germline V gives CDR1 MGHRA, CDR2 YSYEKL. The germline V and J ends were trimmed by 1 base and 5 bases, with 15 bases remaining between them. The CDR3 totals 15 residues. CDR3 amino acids: CASSQGQTGIDEQYF. The CDR3 region has the DNA TGCGCCAGCAGCCAAGGACAAACAGGGATCGACGAGCAGTACTTC.

The chain links TRBV4-3 to TRBJ1-2; TRBD1 matches 7 bases. The CDR3 covers 15 residues. The V and J ends lost 3 bases and 4 bases, in that order; junction bases with no gene match: 8. From germline, CDR1 is LGHNA and CDR2 YSLEER. CDR3 amino acids: CASSQVVQGPYGYTF. The CDR3 bases are TGCGCCAGCAGCCAGGTCGTACAGGGGCCCTATGGCTACACCTTC.

The rearrangement joins TRBV5-4 to TRBJ1-4; D unclear. The V end lost 0 bases, the J end lost 6 bases, and 9 bases lay between the germline ends. The CDR3 length is 14 residues. CDR1 is SGHNT and CDR2 is YYREEE in the germline V gene (reference sequence). Here the CDR3 reads CASSLDRVDEKLFF. The CDR3 DNA is TGTGCCAGCAGCTTGGATAGGGTTGATGAAAAACTGTTTTTT.

The table lists this clonotype with a few counts. This chain joins TRBV24-1 and TRBJ2-2, with 7 positions matching TRBD2. Germline V gene lookup returns CDR1 KGHDR and CDR2 SFDVKD. Losses at the gene ends were 9 bases for V and 4 bases for J; bases not matched to a gene: 13. This CDR3 comprises 16 residues. CDR3 sequence: CATESRGSLGTGELFF. The CDR3 bases are TGTGCCACCGAGTCTCGCGGGAGTCTGGGCACCGGGGAGCTGTTTTTT.

The chain uses TRBV7-3 and TRBJ2-1; D is perhaps TRBD1 (6 bases). The CDR3 consists of 13 residues. Germline V gene sequence: CDR1 SGHTA, CDR2 FQGTGA. Between the trimmed V and J ends, which lost 6 bases and 4 bases, there was a span of 10 bases. The CDR3: CASSSGVYNEQFF. The CDR3, as DNA: TGTGCCAGCAGTTCAGGGGTATACAATGAGCAGTTCTTC.

The J gene is TRBJ1-5, the V gene TRBV7-2; D is unclear. The CDR3 has 15 residues. CDR1 SGHTA and CDR2 FQGNSA come from the germline V gene. Trimming shortened V by 1 base and J by 8 bases, and 15 bases separated the two germline ends. The CDR3 DNA is TGTGCCAGCAGCTTAGGAAGCGCCCAAGGGAAGCCCCAGCATTTT. The encoded protein is CASSLGSAQGKPQHF.

This chain connects TRBV6-5 to TRBJ2-1, with 7 bases fitting TRBD2. With V trimmed by 0 bases and J by 4 bases, 9 bases remained unmatched. Germline CDR1 is MNHEY and CDR2 is SVGAGI. There are 17 residues in the CDR3. The CDR3 here is CASSYSRTSEGYNEQFF. CDR3 coding DNA: TGTGCCAGCAGTTACTCCCGGACTAGTGAAGGTTACAATGAGCAGTTCTTC.

There are many counts of this clonotype. The chain employs TRBV6-2 or TRBV6-3 and TRBJ1-5; D is ambiguous. Between the trimmed V and J ends, which lost 5 bases and 0 bases, there was a span of 17 bases. Per germline, CDR1 MNHEY and CDR2 SVGEGT. The CDR3 is 17 amino acids. The CDR3 sequence is CASSRLRLSPSNQPQHF. CDR3 nucleotides: TGTGCCAGCAGTAGACTTAGACTCTCCCCTAGCAATCAGCCCCAGCATTTT.

The chain carries TRBV9 and TRBJ2-1; 11 bases are a match to TRBD2. Germline values: CDR1 SGDLS, CDR2 YYNGEE. With 4 bases clipped from V and 3 bases from J, the junction kept 6 bases outside the gene matches. The CDR3 contains 16 residues. The CDR3 coding sequence is TGTGCCAGCAGCCCCGACCTAGCGGGAGGCTACAATGAGCAGTTCTTC. It codes for CASSPDLAGGYNEQFF.

V gene TRBV29-1 combines with J gene TRBJ1-5; the match to TRBD1 covers 7 bases. The CDR3 extends over 13 amino acids. Trimming removed 6 bases from V and 1 base from J; junction bases left unmatched: 3. Per germline, CDR1 SQVTM and CDR2 ANQGSEA. Here the CDR3 reads CSVQGGSNQPQHF. In DNA, the CDR3 is TGCAGCGTCCAGGGGGGGAGCAATCAGCCCCAGCATTTT.

This chain joins TRBV11-2 and TRBJ2-7, with TRBD2 matching over 11 bases. V shed 2 bases, J shed 3 bases, and the junction held 9 bases outside the gene matches. Germline CDR1 is SGHAT and CDR2 is FQNNGV. This CDR3 region has 17 residues. CDR3 sequence (DNA): TGTGCCAGCAGCTTAAACGCACTAGCGGGGGCGTACTACGAGCAGTACTTC. Protein sequence: CASSLNALAGAYYEQYF.

The table lists this clonotype with a few counts. The chain couples TRBV3-1 to TRBJ1-1; D is uncertain. Germline lookup yields CDR1 LGHDT and CDR2 YNNKEL (reference sequence). The CDR3 spans 13 residues. The V end was cut by 4 bases, the J end by 7 bases, with 13 bases between. The CDR3 region is CASSLYPGSEAFF. Written as DNA, the CDR3 is TGTGCCAGCAGCCTTTACCCGGGGAGTGAAGCTTTCTTT.

In this sample, this clonotype turned up many times. The chain has TRBV6-5 and TRBJ1-1; the D is unclear. Germline lookup yields CDR1 MNHEY and CDR2 SVGAGI. Trimming took 6 bases from V and 3 from J, leaving 5 bases between them. CDR3 size: 11 residues. CDR3 sequence: CASRRDTEAFF. In DNA form, the CDR3 reads TGTGCCAGCAGGCGCGACACTGAAGCTTTCTTT.

The V call is TRBV6-1, the J call TRBJ2-2; TRBD1 aligns across 10 bases. The CDR3 has 17 residues. Per the germline V gene, CDR1 is MNHNS and CDR2 is SASEGT. Trimming took 6 bases from V and 4 from J; bases not matched to a gene: 11. The CDR3 sequence is CASSQYRQGASTGELFF. For the CDR3, the DNA is TGTGCCAGCAGCCAATACAGACAGGGGGCGAGCACCGGGGAGCTGTTTTTT.

This clonotype has a handful of counts. The chain links TRBV7-9 to TRBJ2-3; D is perhaps TRBD2 (5 bases). This CDR3 is built from 14 residues. V lost 5 bases to trimming and J lost 4 bases, with 13 bases between them. CDR1 is SEHNR and CDR2 is FQNEAQ in the germline V gene (reference sequence). In DNA form, the CDR3 reads TGTGCCAGCAGCACTCAACCGGGGTCAGATACGCAGTATTTT. Protein sequence: CASSTQPGSDTQYF. The full variable domain, with the rest looked up from reference TRBV7-9 and TRBJ2-3, is DTGVSQNPRHKITKRGQNVTFRCDPISEHNRLYWYRQTLGQGPEFLTYFQNEAQLEKSRLLSDRFSAERPKGSFSTLEIQRTEQGDSAMYLCASSTQPGSDTQYFGPGTRLTVL.